The clone carrying this TCR beta chain was recorded a few times. These data come from a study of T cells in Graves' hyperthyroidism and ophthalmopathy. Germline loops: CDR1 SGDLS, CDR2 YYNGEE. This CDR3 spans 17 amino acids. After removal of 4 bases from V and 3 bases from J, the junction contained 13 bases not matched to a gene. Across 18 months, stable Graves' hyperthyroidism was marked by no progression to ophthalmopathy. It was RNA transcripts that yielded the amplified TCR beta CDR3 regions. HTBI primers were employed in a first-round RT-PCR of the TCR CDR3. TCRdb ran MiXCR on the multiplex PCR reads and lists one entry per CDR3 protein. This table holds hundreds of thousands of distinct CDR3 sequences, roughly 13% found once.

Sequences were obtained from blood. The J gene is TRBJ1-5, the V gene TRBV9; 7 bases match TRBD1. This receptor was taken from a woman aged 18-29 years with Graves' hyperthyroidism. CDR3 sequence: CASSRGGGGPHNQPQHF. In DNA form, the CDR3 reads TGTGCCAGCAGCCGGGGAGGAGGGGGCCCCCACAATCAGCCCCAGCATTTT. The variable domain in full, with the rest retrieved from reference TRBV9 and TRBJ1-5, is DSGVTQTPKHLITATGQRVTLRCSPRSGDLSVYWYQQSLDQGLQFLIQYYNGEERAKGNILERFSAQQFPDLHSELNLSSLELGDSALYFCASSRGGGGPHNQPQHFGDGTRLSIL.